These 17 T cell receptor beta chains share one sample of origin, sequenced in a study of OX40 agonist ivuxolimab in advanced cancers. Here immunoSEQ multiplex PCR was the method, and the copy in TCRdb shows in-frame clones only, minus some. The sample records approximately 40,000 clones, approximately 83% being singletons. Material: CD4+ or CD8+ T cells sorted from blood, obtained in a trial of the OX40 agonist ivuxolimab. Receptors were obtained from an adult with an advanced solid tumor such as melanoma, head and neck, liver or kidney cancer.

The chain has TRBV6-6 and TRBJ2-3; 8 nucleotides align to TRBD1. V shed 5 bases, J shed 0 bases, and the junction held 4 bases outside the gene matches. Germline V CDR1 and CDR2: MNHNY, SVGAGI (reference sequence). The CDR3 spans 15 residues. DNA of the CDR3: TGTGCCAGCAGTCACAGGGGGTGGAGCACAGATACGCAGTATTTT. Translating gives CASSHRGWSTDTQYF.

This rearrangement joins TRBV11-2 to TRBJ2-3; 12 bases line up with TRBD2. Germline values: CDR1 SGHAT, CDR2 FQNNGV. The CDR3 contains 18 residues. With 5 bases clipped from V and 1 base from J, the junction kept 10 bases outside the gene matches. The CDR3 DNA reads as TGTGCCAGCAGCCCTACTAGCGGGGGGCCGTCTGGCACAGATACGCAGTATTTT. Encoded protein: CASSPTSGGPSGTDTQYF.

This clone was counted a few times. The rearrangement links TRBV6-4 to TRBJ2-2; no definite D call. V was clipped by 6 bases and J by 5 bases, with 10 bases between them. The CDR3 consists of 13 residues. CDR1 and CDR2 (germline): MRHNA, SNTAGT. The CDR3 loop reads CASSDTSTGELFF. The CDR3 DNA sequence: TGTGCCAGCAGCGACACTTCAACCGGGGAGCTGTTTTTT.

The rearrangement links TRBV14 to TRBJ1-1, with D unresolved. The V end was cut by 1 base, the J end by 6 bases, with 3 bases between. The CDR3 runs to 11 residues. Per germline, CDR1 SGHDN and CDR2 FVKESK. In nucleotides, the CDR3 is TGTGCCAGCAGCCAAGGGTCTGAAGCTTTCTTT. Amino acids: CASSQGSEAFF. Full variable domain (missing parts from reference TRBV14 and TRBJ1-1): EAGVTQFPSHSVIEKGQTVTLRCDPISGHDNLYWYRRVMGKEIKFLLHFVKESKQDESGMPNNRFLAERTGGTYSTLKVQPAELEDSGVYFCASSQGSEAFFGQGTRLTVV.

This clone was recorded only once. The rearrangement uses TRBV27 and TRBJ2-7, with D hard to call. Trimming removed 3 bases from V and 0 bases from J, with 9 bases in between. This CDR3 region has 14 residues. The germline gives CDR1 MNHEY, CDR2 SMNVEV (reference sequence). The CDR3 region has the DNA TGTGCCAGCAGTTTGAGCTTTGGCTCCTACGAGCAGTACTTC. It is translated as CASSLSFGSYEQYF.

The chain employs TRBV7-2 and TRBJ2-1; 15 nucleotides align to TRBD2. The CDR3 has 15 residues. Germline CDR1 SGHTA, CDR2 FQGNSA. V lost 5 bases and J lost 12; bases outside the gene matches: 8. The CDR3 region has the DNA TGTGCCAGCAGCGACCGGACTAGCGGGGGGGCCTTGCAGTTCTTC. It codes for CASSDRTSGGALQFF.

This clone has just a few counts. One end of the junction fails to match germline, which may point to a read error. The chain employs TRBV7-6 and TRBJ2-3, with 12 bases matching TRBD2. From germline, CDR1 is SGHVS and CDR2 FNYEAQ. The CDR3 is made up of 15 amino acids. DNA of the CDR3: TGTGCCAGCAGCCTAGCGGGGGGGAGCACAGATACGCAGTATTTT. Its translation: CASSLAGGSTDTQYF.

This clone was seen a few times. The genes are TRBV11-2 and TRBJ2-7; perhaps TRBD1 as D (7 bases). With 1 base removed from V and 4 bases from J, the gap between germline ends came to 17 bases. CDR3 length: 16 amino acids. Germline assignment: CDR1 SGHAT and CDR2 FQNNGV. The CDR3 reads CASSLATSPGGYEQYF. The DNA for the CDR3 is TGTGCCAGCAGCTTAGCGACTTCCCCAGGGGGGTACGAGCAGTACTTC.

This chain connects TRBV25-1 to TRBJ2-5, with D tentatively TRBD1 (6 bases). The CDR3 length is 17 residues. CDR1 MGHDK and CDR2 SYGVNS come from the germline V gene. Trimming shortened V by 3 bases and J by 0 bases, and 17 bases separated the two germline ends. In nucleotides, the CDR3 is TGTGCCAGCAGTGACCCTATCACAGGGCTCGACCAAGAGACCCAGTACTTC. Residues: CASSDPITGLDQETQYF.

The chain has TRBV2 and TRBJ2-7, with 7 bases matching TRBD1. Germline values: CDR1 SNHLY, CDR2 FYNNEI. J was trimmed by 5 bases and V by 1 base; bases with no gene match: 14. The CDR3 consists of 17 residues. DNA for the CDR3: TGTGCCAGCAGTGAAGTAACCCCGCAGGGGGAGAAGGACGAGCAGTACTTC. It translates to CASSEVTPQGEKDEQYF.

The CDR3 DNA is TGTGCCAGCAGCCTATACAGGGTTGGGGCCAACGTCCTGACTTTC. Translation gives CASSLYRVGANVLTF. The chain has TRBV5-6 and TRBJ2-6, with D possibly TRBD1 on 6 matching bases. Looked up from germline, CDR1 is SGHDT and CDR2 is YYEEEE. This CDR3 has 15 amino acids. Trimming shortened V by 4 bases and J by 3 bases, and 11 bases separated the two germline ends.

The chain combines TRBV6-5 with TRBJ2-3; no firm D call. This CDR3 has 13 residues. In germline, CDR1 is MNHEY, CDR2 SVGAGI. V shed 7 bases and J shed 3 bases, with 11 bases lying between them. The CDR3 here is CASNGDPTDTQYF. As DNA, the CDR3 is TGTGCCAGCAACGGAGATCCGACAGATACGCAGTATTTT.

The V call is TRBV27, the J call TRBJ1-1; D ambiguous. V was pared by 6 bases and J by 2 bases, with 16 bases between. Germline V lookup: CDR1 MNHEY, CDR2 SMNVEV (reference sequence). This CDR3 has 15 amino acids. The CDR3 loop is CASRPNALLNTEAFF. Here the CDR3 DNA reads TGTGCCAGCAGACCGAACGCACTTCTCAACACTGAAGCTTTCTTT.

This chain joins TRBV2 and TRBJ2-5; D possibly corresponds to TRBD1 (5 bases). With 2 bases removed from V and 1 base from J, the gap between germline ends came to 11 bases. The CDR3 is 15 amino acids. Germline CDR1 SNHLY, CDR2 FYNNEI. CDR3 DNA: TGTGCCAGCAGTGAATGGGGCAGAACCCAAGAGACCCAGTACTTC. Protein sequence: CASSEWGRTQETQYF.

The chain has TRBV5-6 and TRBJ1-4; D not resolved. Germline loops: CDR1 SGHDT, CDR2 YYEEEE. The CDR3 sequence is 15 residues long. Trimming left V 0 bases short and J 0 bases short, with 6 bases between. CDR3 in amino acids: CASSLGTATNEKLFF. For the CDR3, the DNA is TGTGCCAGCAGCTTGGGCACAGCAACTAATGAAAAACTGTTTTTT.

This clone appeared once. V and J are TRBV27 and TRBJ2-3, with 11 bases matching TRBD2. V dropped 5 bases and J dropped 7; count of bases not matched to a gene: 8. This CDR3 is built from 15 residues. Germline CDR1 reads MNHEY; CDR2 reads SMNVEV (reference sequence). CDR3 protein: CASSPFGLAGNTQYF. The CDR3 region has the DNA TGTGCCAGCAGTCCATTCGGACTAGCGGGCAATACGCAGTATTTT.

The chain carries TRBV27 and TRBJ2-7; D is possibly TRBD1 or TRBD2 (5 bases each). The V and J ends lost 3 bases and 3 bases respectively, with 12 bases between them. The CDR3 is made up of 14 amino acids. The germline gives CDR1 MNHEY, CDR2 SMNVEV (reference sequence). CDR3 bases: TGTGCCAGCAGTTTCGACAGCGGCGGCTACGAGCAGTACTTC. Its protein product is CASSFDSGGYEQYF.